The entry below gives a single T cell receptor beta chain sequence along with its context. The source of the sample is a study of control samples from healthy donors and cancer patients. V shed 5 bases and J 4 bases; nucleotides not matched to a gene: 12. Germline V gene data show CDR1 as SQVTM and CDR2 as ANQGSEA. This CDR3 has 15 residues. Produced via immunoSEQ multiplex PCR; TCRdb's table is partial and in-frame only. The table has about 110,000 clones, approximately 91% seen once; the top ten hold 7.8%. The rearrangement links TRBV29-1 to TRBJ2-7, with 9 bases lining up with TRBD1. The origin of this receptor is a woman in her late teens or twenties in good health. Sequenced: blood. The CDR3 DNA follows: TGCAGCGTTTCCCACAGGGACAGGGAGGGGTACGAGCAGTACTTC. Its protein product is CSVSHRDREGYEQYF.